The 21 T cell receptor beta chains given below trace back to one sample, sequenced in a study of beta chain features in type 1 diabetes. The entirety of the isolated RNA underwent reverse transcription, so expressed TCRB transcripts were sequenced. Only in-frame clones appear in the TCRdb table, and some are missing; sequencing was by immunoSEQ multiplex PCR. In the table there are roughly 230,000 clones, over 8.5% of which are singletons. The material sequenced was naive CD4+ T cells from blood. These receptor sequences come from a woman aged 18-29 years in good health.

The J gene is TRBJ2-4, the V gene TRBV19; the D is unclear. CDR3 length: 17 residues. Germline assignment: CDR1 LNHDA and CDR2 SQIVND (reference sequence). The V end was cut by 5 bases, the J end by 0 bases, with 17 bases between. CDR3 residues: CASSGKQSSIAKNIQYF. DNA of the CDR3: TGTGCCAGTAGTGGAAAACAGAGCTCTATAGCCAAAAACATTCAGTACTTC. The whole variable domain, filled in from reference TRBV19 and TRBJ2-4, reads DGGITQSPKYLFRKEGQNVTLSCEQNLNHDAMYWYRQDPGQGLRLIYYSQIVNDFQKGDIAEGYSVSREKKESFPLTVTSAQKNPTAFYLCASSGKQSSIAKNIQYFGAGTRLSVL.

The CDR3 nucleotides read TGTGCCAGTAGTATCCCTGGTTCCGCGGGCTATGGCTACACCTTC. It codes for CASSIPGSAGYGYTF. The chain is built from TRBV19 and TRBJ1-2; D not resolved. Germline V gives CDR1 LNHDA, CDR2 SQIVND (reference sequence). The CDR3 has 15 amino acids. Trimming took off 3 bases at V and 4 bases at J, with 15 bases between the two ends. Drawing the rest from reference TRBV19 and TRBJ1-2, the complete variable domain is DGGITQSPKYLFRKEGQNVTLSCEQNLNHDAMYWYRQDPGQGLRLIYYSQIVNDFQKGDIAEGYSVSREKKESFPLTVTSAQKNPTAFYLCASSIPGSAGYGYTFGSGTRLTVV.

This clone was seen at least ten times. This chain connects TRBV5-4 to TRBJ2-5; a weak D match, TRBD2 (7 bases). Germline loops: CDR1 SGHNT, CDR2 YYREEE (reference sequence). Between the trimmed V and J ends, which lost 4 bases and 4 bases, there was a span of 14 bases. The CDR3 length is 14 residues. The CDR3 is CASSRGGGGETQYF. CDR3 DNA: TGTGCCAGCAGCCGCGGGGGCGGCGGAGAGACCCAGTACTTC.

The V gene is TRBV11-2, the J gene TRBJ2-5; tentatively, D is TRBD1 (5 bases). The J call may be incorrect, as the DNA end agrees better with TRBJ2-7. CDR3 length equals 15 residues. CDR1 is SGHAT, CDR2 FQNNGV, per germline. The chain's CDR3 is CASSPTPTASYEQYF. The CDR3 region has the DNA TGTGCCAGCAGCCCTACTCCGACAGCATCCTACGAGCAGTACTTC.

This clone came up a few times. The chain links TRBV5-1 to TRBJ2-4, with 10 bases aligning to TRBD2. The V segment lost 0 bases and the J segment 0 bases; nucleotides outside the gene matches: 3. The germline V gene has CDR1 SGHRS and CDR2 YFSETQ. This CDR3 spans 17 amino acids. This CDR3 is CASSLELAGLAKNIQYF. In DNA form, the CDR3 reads TGCGCCAGCAGCTTGGAACTAGCGGGGCTAGCCAAAAACATTCAGTACTTC.

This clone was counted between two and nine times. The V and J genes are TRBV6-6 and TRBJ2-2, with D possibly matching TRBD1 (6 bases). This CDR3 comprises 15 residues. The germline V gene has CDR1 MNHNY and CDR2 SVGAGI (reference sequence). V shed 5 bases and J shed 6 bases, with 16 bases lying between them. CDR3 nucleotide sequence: TGTGCCAGCAGTACCTGGACAGTCCGCCCCGGGGAGCTGTTTTTT. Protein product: CASSTWTVRPGELFF.

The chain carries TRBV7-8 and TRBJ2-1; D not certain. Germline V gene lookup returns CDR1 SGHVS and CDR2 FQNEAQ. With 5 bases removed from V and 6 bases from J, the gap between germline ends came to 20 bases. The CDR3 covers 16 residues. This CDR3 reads CASSEARVPKGNEQFF. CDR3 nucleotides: TGTGCCAGCAGCGAAGCCCGGGTCCCCAAAGGCAATGAGCAGTTCTTC.

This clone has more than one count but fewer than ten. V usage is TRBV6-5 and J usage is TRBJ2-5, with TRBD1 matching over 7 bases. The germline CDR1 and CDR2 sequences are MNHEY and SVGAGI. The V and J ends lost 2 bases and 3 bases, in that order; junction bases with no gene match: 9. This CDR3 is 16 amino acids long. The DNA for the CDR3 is TGTGCCAGCAGTTACCCGAAGGACAGGCCCGAAGAGACCCAGTACTTC. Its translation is CASSYPKDRPEETQYF.

CDR3 DNA: TGTGCCAGCTCAAGACTAGCGGGATTCACCGGGGAGCTGTTTTTT. Amino acid sequence: CASSRLAGFTGELFF. The chain uses TRBV18 and TRBJ2-2; 11 bases are shared with TRBD2. The CDR3 sequence is 15 residues long. The junction had 3 bases not matched to a gene; V was cut back by 5 bases and J by 4 bases. Germline V gene lookup returns CDR1 KGHSH and CDR2 LQKENI.

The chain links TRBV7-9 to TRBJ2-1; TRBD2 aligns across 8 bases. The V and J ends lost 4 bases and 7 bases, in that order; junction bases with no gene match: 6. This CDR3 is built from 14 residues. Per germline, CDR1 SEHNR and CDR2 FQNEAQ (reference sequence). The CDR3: CASSWTGGANEQFF. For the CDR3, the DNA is TGTGCCAGCAGCTGGACGGGGGGGGCTAATGAGCAGTTCTTC.

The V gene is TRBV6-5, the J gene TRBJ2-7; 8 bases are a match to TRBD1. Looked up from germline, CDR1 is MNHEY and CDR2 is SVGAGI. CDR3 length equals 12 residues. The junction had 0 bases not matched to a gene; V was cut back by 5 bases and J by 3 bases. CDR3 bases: TGTGCCAGCAGTACAGGGGGCTACGAGCAGTACTTC. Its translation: CASSTGGYEQYF.

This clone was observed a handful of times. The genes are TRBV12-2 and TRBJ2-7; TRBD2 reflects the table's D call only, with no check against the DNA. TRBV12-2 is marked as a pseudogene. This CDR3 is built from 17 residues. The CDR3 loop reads CASRPLRRRVGDYEQYF. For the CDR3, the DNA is TGTGCAAGTCGCCCCCTCCGGCGCCGGGTTGGTGACTACGAGCAGTACTTC.

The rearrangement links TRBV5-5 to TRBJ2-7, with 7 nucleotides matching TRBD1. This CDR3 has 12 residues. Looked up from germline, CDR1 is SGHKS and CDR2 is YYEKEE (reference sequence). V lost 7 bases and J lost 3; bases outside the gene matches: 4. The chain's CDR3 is CASGTGVYEQYF. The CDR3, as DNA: TGTGCCAGCGGTACAGGGGTCTACGAGCAGTACTTC.

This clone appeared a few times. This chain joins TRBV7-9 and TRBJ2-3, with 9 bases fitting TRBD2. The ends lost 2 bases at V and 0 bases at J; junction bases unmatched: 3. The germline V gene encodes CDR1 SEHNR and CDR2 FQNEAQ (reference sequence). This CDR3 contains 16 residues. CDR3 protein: CASSLRLAGSTDTQYF. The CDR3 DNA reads TGTGCCAGCAGCTTACGTCTAGCGGGGAGCACAGATACGCAGTATTTT.

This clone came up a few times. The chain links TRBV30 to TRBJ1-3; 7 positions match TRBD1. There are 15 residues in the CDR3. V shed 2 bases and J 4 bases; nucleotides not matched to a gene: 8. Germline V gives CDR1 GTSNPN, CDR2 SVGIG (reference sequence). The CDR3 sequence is CAWSLKGGFGNTIYF. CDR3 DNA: TGTGCCTGGAGTCTCAAAGGGGGCTTCGGAAACACCATATATTTT.

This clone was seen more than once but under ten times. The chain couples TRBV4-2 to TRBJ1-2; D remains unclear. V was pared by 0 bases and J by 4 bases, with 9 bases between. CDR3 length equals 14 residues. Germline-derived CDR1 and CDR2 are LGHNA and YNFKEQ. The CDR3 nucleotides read TGTGCCAGCAGCCAAGACGAGGCGGGCTATGGCTACACCTTC. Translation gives CASSQDEAGYGYTF.

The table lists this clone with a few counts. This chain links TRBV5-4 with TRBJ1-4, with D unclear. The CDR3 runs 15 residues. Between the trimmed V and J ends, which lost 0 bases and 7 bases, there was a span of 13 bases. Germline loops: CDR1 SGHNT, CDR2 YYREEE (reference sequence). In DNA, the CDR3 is TGTGCCAGCAGCTTGGGCACTAAGAAGTCTGAAAAACTGTTTTTT. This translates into CASSLGTKKSEKLFF.

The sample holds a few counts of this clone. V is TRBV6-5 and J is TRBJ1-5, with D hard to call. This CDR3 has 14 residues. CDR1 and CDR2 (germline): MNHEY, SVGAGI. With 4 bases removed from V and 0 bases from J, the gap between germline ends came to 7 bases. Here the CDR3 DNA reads TGTGCCAGCAGTTCCCAGATTAGCAATCAGCCCCAGCATTTT. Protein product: CASSSQISNQPQHF.

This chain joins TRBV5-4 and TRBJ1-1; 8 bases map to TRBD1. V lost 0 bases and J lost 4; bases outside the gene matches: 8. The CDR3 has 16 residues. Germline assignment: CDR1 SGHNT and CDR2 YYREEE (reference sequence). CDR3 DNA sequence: TGTGCCAGCAGCTTGGCTGACAGGGGTCGGGGCACTGAAGCTTTCTTT. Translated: CASSLADRGRGTEAFF.

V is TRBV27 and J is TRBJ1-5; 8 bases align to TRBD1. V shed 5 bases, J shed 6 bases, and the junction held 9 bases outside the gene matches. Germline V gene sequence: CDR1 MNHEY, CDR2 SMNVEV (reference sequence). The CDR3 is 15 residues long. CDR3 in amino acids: CASSPVQGAGQPQHF. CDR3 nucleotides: TGTGCCAGCAGTCCCGTGCAGGGGGCTGGTCAGCCCCAGCATTTT.

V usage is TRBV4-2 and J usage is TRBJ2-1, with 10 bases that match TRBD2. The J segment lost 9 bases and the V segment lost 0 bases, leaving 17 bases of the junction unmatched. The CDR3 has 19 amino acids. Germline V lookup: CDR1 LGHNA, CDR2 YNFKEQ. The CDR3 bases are TGTGCCAGCAGCCAAGAATCGCAGTGGCTAGCGGGAGAAAGAAGTGAGCAGTTCTTC. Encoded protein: CASSQESQWLAGERSEQFF.